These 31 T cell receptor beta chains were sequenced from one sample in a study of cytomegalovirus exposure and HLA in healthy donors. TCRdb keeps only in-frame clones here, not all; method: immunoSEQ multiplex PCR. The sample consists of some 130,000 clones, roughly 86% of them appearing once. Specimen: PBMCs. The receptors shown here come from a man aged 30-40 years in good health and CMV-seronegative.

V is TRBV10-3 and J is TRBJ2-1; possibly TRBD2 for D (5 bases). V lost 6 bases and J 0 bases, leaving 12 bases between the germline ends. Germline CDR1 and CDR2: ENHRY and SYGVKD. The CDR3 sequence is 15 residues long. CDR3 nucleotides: TGTGCCATCAGCGTGGACTTGAGCTCCTACAATGAGCAGTTCTTC. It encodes CAISVDLSSYNEQFF.

The CDR3 DNA reads TGTGCCAGCAGCGCACGAGCGGGAGTAGGTTCGGATACGCAGTATTTT. Amino acids: CASSARAGVGSDTQYF. The V and J genes are TRBV9 and TRBJ2-3; 8 bases are shared with TRBD2. V shed 3 bases and J 6 bases; nucleotides not matched to a gene: 12. The CDR3 loop spans 16 amino acids. Germline CDR1 is SGDLS and CDR2 is YYNGEE. The variable domain in full, completed from reference TRBV9 and TRBJ2-3, reads DSGVTQTPKHLITATGQRVTLRCSPRSGDLSVYWYQQSLDQGLQFLIQYYNGEERAKGNILERFSAQQFPDLHSELNLSSLELGDSALYFCASSARAGVGSDTQYFGPGTRLTVL.

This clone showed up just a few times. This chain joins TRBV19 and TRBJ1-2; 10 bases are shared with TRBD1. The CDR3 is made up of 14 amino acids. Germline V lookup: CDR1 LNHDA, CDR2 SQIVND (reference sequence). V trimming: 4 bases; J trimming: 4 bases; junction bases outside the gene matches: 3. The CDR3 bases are TGTGCCAGTAGTACGGGGACAGGGGCCTATGGCTACACCTTC. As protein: CASSTGTGAYGYTF.

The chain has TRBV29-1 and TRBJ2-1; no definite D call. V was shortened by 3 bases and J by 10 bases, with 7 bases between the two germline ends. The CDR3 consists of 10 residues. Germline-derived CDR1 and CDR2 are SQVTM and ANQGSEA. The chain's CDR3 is CSVDVGEQFF. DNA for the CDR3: TGCAGCGTTGATGTCGGGGAGCAGTTCTTC.

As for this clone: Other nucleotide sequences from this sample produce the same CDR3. The CDR3 loop is CAISESGRGAYGYTF. The CDR3 coding sequence is TGTGCCATCAGTGAGTCAGGCAGGGGAGCCTATGGCTACACCTTC. This chain links TRBV10-3 with TRBJ1-2, with D perhaps matching TRBD1 (6 bases). The germline gives CDR1 ENHRY, CDR2 SYGVKD. The CDR3 has 15 amino acids. The V end lost 0 bases, the J end lost 4 bases, and 12 bases lay between the germline ends.

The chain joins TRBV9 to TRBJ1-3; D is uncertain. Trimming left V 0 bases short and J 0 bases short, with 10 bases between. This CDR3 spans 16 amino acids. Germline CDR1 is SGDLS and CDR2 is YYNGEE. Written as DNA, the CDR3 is TGTGCCAGCAGCGTAGTAAGTTCAGACTCTGGAAACACCATATATTTT. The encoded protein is CASSVVSSDSGNTIYF.

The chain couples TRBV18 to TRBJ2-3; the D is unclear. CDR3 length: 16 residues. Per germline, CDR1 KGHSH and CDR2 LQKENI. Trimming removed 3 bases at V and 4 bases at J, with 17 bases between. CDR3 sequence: CASSPPFIGDSDTQYF. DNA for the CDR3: TGTGCCAGCTCACCCCCGTTTATCGGTGACTCAGATACGCAGTATTTT.

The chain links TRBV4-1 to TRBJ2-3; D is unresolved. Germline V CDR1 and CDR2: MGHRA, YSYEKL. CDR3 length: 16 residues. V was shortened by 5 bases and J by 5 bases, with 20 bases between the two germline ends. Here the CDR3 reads CASSETSIQLIDTQYF. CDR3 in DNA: TGCGCCAGCAGCGAGACTTCTATACAACTCATAGATACGCAGTATTTT.

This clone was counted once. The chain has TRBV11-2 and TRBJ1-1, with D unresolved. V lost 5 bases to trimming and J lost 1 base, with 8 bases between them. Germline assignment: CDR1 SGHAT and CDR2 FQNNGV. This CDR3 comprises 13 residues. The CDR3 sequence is CASSPAGNTEAFF. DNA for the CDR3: TGTGCCAGCAGCCCCGCGGGGAACACTGAAGCTTTCTTT. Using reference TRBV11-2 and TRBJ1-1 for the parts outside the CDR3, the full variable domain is EAGVAQSPRYKIIEKRQSVAFWCNPISGHATLYWYQQILGQGPKLLIQFQNNGVVDDSQLPKDRFSAERLKGVDSTLKIQPAKLEDSAVYLCASSPAGNTEAFFGQGTRLTVV.

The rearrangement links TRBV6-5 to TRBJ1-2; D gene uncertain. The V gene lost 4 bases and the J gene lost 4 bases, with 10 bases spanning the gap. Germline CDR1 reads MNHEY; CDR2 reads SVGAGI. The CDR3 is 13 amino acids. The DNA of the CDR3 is TGTGCCAGCAGTTCCACAGAGATCTATGGCTACACCTTC. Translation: CASSSTEIYGYTF.

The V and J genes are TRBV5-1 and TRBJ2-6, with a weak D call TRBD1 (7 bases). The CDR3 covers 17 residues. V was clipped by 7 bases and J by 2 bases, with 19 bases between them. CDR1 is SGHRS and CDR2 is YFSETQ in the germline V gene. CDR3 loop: CASSRDGGGAGANVLTF. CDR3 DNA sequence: TGCGCCAGCTCCCGAGACGGAGGGGGCGCTGGGGCCAACGTCCTGACTTTC.

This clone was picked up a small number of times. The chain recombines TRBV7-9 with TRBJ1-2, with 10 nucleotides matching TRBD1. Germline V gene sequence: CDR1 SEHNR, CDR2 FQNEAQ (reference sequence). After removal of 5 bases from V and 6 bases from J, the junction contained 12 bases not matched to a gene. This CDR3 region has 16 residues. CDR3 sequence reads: CASSARDRGYRDGYTF. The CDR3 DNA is TGTGCCAGCAGCGCTAGGGACAGGGGTTACAGGGATGGCTACACCTTC.

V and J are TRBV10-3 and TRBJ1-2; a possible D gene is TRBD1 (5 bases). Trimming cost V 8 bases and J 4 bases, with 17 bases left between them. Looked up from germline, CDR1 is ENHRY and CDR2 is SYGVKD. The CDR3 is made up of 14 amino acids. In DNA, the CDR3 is TGTGCCATCCCCGGCTCAGGGAGGGGCTATGGCTACACCTTC. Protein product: CAIPGSGRGYGYTF.

DNA for the CDR3: TGTGCCAGCAGCTCAAGAGCGGGAGGGGAGCAGTACTTC. Amino acid sequence: CASSSRAGGEQYF. This sequence joins TRBV11-3 and TRBJ2-7; 10 bases are shared with TRBD2. The CDR3 extends over 13 amino acids. Trimming at V came to 4 bases and at J to 7 bases, leaving 4 bases not matched to a gene. Germline V gene lookup returns CDR1 SGHNT and CDR2 YENEEA.

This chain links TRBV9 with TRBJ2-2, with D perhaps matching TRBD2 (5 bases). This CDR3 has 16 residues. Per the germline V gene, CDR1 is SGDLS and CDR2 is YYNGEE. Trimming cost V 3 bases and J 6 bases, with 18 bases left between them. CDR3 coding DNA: TGTGCCAGCAGCGGGGGTCCGGGTAGCGACCCCGGGGAGCTGTTTTTT. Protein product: CASSGGPGSDPGELFF. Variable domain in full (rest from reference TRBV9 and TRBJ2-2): DSGVTQTPKHLITATGQRVTLRCSPRSGDLSVYWYQQSLDQGLQFLIQYYNGEERAKGNILERFSAQQFPDLHSELNLSSLELGDSALYFCASSGGPGSDPGELFFGEGSRLTVL.

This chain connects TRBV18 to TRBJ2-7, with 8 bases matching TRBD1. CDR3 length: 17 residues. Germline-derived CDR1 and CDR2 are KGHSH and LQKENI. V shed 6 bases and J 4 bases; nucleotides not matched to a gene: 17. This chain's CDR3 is CASSPSPPDRVLYEQYF. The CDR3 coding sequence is TGTGCCAGCTCTCCCTCCCCCCCGGACAGGGTTCTGTACGAGCAGTACTTC.

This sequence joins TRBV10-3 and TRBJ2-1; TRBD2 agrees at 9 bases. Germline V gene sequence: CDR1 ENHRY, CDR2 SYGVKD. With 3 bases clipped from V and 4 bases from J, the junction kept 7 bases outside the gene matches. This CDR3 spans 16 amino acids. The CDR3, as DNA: TGTGCCATCAGTGACCTTAGCGGGAGACTGTACAATGAGCAGTTCTTC. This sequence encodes CAISDLSGRLYNEQFF.

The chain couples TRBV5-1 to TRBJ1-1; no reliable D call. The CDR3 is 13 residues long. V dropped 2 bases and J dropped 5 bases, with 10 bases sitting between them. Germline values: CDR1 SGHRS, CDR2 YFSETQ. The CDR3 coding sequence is TGCGCCAGCAGCTTCCTCCAGTGGACTGAAGCTTTCTTT. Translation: CASSFLQWTEAFF.

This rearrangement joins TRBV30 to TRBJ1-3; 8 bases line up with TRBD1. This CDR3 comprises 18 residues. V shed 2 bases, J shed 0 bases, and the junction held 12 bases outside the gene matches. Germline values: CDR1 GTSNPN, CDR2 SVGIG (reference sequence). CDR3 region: CAWSYLDRAIFSGNTIYF. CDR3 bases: TGTGCCTGGAGTTACTTGGACAGGGCCATCTTCTCTGGAAACACCATATATTTT.

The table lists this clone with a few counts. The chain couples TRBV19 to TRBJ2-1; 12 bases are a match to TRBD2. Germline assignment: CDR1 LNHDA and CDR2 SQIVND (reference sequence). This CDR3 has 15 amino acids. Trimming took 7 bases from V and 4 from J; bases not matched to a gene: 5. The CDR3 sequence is CASTPSGRAYNEQFF. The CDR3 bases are TGTGCCAGTACCCCTAGCGGGAGGGCGTACAATGAGCAGTTCTTC.

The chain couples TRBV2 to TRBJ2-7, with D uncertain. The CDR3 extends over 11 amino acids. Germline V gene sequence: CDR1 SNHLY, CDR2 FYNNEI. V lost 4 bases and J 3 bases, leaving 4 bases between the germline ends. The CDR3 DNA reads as TGTGCCAGCAGTGTGAGCTACGAGCAGTACTTC. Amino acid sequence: CASSVSYEQYF.

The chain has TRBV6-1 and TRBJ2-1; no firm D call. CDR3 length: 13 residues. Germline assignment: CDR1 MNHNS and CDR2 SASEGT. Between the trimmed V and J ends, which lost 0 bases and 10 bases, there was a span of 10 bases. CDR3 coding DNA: TGTGCCAGCAGTGAAGCCGAGGCGGTCGAGCAGTTCTTC. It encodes CASSEAEAVEQFF.

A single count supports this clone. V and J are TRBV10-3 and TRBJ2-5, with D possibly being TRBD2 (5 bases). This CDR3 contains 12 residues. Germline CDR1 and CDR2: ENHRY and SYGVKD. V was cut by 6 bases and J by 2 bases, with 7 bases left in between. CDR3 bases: TGTGCCATCAGCCGGGATCAAGAGACCCAGTACTTC. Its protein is CAISRDQETQYF.

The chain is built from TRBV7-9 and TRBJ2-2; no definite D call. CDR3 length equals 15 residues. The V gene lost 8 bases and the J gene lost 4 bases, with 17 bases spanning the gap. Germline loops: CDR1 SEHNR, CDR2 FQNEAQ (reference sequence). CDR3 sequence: CASLRWRNLTGELFF. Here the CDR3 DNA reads TGTGCCAGCCTCCGGTGGCGGAACCTCACCGGGGAGCTGTTTTTT. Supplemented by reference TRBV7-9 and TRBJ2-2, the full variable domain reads DTGVSQNPRHKITKRGQNVTFRCDPISEHNRLYWYRQTLGQGPEFLTYFQNEAQLEKSRLLSDRFSAERPKGSFSTLEIQRTEQGDSAMYLCASLRWRNLTGELFFGEGSRLTVL.

CDR3 in DNA: TGTGCCAGCAGCCCGGACGTCCGCGGGGGCTTGTACAATGAGCAGTTCTTC. This codes for CASSPDVRGGLYNEQFF. The chain joins TRBV11-3 to TRBJ2-1; D perhaps matches TRBD2 (7 bases). The CDR3 has 17 residues. Per the germline V gene, CDR1 is SGHNT and CDR2 is YENEEA. V lost 5 bases, J lost 4 bases, and 21 bases lay in between.

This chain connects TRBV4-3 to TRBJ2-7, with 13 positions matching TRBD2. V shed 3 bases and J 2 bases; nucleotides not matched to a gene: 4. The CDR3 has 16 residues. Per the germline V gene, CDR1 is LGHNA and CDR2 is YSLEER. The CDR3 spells CASSHELAGGTYEQYF. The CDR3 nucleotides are TGCGCCAGCAGCCATGAACTAGCGGGAGGGACCTACGAGCAGTACTTC.

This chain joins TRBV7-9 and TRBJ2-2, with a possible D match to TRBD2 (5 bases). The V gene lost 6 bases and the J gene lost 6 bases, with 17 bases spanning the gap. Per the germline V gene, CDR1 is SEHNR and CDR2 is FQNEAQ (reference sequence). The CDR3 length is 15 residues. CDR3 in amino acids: CASSTPELGAGELFF. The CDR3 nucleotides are TGTGCCAGCAGTACCCCGGAGTTGGGAGCCGGGGAGCTGTTTTTT.

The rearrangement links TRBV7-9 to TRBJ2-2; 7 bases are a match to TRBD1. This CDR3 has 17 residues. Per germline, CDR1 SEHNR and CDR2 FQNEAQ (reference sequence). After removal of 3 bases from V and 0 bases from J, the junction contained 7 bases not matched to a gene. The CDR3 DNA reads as TGTGCCAGCAGCTTCCCCAGACAGGGAGCGAACACCGGGGAGCTGTTTTTT. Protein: CASSFPRQGANTGELFF.

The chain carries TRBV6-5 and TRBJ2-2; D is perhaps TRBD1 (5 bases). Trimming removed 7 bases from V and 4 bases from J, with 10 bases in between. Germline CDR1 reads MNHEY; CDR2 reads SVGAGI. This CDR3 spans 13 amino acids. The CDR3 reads CASTKRGTGELFF. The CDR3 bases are TGTGCCAGCACCAAAAGGGGCACCGGGGAGCTGTTTTTT.

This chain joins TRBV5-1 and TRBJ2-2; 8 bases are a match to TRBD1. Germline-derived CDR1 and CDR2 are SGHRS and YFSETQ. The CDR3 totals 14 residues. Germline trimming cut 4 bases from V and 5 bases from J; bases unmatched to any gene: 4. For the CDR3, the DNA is TGCGCCAGCAGCCTGCAGGGGGCGACCGGGGAGCTGTTTTTT. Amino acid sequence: CASSLQGATGELFF.

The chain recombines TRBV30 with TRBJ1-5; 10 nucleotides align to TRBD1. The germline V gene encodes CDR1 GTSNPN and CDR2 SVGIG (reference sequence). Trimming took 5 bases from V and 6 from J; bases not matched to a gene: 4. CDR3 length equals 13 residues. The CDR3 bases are TGTGCCTGGGAGACAGGGGGCAGTCAGCCCCAGCATTTT. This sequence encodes CAWETGGSQPQHF.